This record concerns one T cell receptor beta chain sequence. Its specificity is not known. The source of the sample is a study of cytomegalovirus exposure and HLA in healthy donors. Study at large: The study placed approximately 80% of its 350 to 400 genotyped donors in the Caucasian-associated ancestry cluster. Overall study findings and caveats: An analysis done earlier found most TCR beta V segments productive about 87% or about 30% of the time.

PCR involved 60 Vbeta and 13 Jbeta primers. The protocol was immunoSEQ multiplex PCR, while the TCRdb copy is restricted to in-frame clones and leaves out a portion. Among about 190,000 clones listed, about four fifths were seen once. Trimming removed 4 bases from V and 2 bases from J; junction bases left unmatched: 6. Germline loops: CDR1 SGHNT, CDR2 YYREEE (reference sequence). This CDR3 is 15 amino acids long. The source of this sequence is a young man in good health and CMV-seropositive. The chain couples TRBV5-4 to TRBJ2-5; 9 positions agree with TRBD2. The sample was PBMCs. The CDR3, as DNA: TGTGCCAGCAGCCTGGGACTAGCCGATCAAGAGACCCAGTACTTC. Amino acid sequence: CASSLGLADQETQYF. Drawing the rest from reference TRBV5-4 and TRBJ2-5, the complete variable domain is ETGVTQSPTHLIKTRGQQVTLRCSSQSGHNTVSWYQQALGQGPQFIFQYYREEENGRGNFPPRFSGLQFPNYSSELNVNALELDDSALYLCASSLGLADQETQYFGPGTRLLVL.